Shown below are 16 T cell receptor beta chains from a single sample sequenced in a study of blood T cells in healthy people across ages. A second PCR of about 7 to 12 cycles used a sample-barcoded 5' primer and a J-beta primer mix. TCRdb re-called the 5' RACE reads through MiXCR, storing one row per CDR3 protein. The sample lists some 1.4 million distinct CDR3 sequences, roughly 45% occurring once. The sample comprised blood. These receptor sequences come from a woman between 18 and 30 years old in good health.

A few counts support this clonotype. The genes are TRBV28 and TRBJ2-7, with D maybe TRBD1 (6 bases). Trimming removed 6 bases from V and 2 bases from J, with 14 bases in between. This CDR3 comprises 14 residues. Per germline, CDR1 MDHEN and CDR2 SYDVKM. The CDR3 is CASSRTAVAYEQYF. CDR3 nucleotide sequence: TGTGCCAGCAGCCGGACAGCGGTCGCCTACGAGCAGTACTTC. The full variable domain, completed using reference TRBV28 and TRBJ2-7, is DVKVTQSSRYLVKRTGEKVFLECVQDMDHENMFWYRQDPGLGLRLIYFSYDVKMKEKGDIPEGYSVSREKKERFSLILESASTNQTSMYLCASSRTAVAYEQYFGPGTRLTVT.

This clonotype was seen more than once but under ten times. The CDR3 region is CASRISRVKDTQYF. CDR3 bases: TGTGCCAGCAGGATTAGCAGGGTTAAAGATACGCAGTATTTT. The rearrangement uses TRBV12-3 or TRBV12-4 and TRBJ2-3, with D maybe TRBD1 (5 bases). The CDR3 extends over 14 amino acids. V was pared by 6 bases and J by 5 bases, with 15 bases between.

V gene TRBV6-6 combines with J gene TRBJ2-3, with a possible D match to TRBD2 (6 bases). Germline CDR1 reads MNHNY; CDR2 reads SVGAGI (reference sequence). V was cut by 7 bases and J by 1 base, with 9 bases left in between. This CDR3 spans 13 amino acids. The CDR3 sequence is CASKERGTDTQYF. Written as DNA, the CDR3 is TGTGCCAGCAAGGAGCGGGGCACAGATACGCAGTATTTT.

This clonotype occurred once. The gene calls are TRBV15 and TRBJ2-3; the match to TRBD2 covers 7 bases. V dropped 3 bases and J dropped 2; count of bases not matched to a gene: 5. Germline V gives CDR1 LNHNV, CDR2 YYDKDF (reference sequence). The CDR3 runs to 15 residues. The CDR3 protein is CATSSEGGPTDTQYF. CDR3 in DNA: TGTGCCACCAGCAGTGAGGGAGGGCCCACAGATACGCAGTATTTT.

This clonotype has a count of ten or more. The genes are TRBV29-1 and TRBJ2-7; 11 nucleotides line up with TRBD1. Per germline, CDR1 SQVTM and CDR2 ANQGSEA. CDR3 size: 15 residues. J lost 0 bases, V lost 7 bases, and 8 bases had no gene match. CDR3 DNA sequence: TGCAGCGGGAGTGCGGGGACAGGGGGCTCCTACGAGCAGTACTTC. Translating gives CSGSAGTGGSYEQYF.

This clonotype showed up just a few times. The CDR3 loop reads CASSQGVAGAQTQYF. CDR3 sequence (DNA): TGTGCCAGCAGCCAAGGGGTAGCGGGGGCCCAGACCCAGTACTTC. This chain uses TRBV3-1 with TRBJ2-5, with 9 bases lining up with TRBD2. After removal of 1 base from V and 6 bases from J, the junction contained 6 bases not matched to a gene. This CDR3 is 15 amino acids long. Germline lookup yields CDR1 LGHDT and CDR2 YNNKEL (reference sequence).

This clonotype was recorded at least ten times. The V gene is TRBV11-2, the J gene TRBJ2-5; D not certain. CDR1 and CDR2 from the germline V gene are SGHAT and FQNNGV. The V gene lost 6 bases and the J gene lost 5 bases, with 10 bases spanning the gap. CDR3 length: 12 residues. The CDR3 loop is CASSLDPETQYF. The CDR3 nucleotides are TGTGCCAGCAGTTTGGATCCGGAGACCCAGTACTTC.

There are a few counts of this clonotype. This rearrangement joins TRBV6-6 to TRBJ1-2, with D hard to call. From germline, CDR1 is MNHNY and CDR2 SVGAGI (reference sequence). With 6 bases removed from V and 8 bases from J, the gap between germline ends came to 19 bases. The length of the CDR3 is 14 residues. For the CDR3, the DNA is TGTGCCAGCAGACCCGCCAGTTCCGCCGAGGGCTACACCTTC. This translates into CASRPASSAEGYTF.

This clonotype was observed a handful of times. The CDR3 sequence: CASSYTMNRNNEQFF. The DNA for the CDR3 is TGTGCCAGCAGCTACACGATGAACAGGAACAATGAGCAGTTCTTC. The chain employs TRBV7-7 and TRBJ2-1; tentatively, D is TRBD1 (5 bases). The CDR3 totals 15 residues. The germline CDR1 and CDR2 sequences are SSHAT and FNYEAQ (reference sequence). With 4 bases removed from V and 5 bases from J, the gap between germline ends came to 15 bases.

In this sample, this clonotype turned up a few times. CDR3 coding DNA: TGTGCCAGCAGTTACGCAATGGGGGGTAATGAAAAACTGTTTTTT. This codes for CASSYAMGGNEKLFF. The chain recombines TRBV6-6 with TRBJ1-4, with D possibly TRBD1 on 5 matching bases. V shed 2 bases and J shed 4 bases, with 11 bases lying between them. The CDR3 has 15 amino acids. Germline V gene data show CDR1 as MNHNY and CDR2 as SVGAGI (reference sequence).

The CDR3 region is CSAEPPFRGVTSTDTQYF. The CDR3 nucleotides read TGCAGTGCTGAACCGCCATTTCGAGGTGTTACTAGCACAGATACGCAGTATTTT. The gene calls are TRBV20-1 and TRBJ2-3; D is unclear. Germline V lookup: CDR1 DFQATT, CDR2 SNEGSKA (reference sequence). The CDR3 consists of 18 residues. Between the trimmed V and J ends, which lost 5 bases and 0 bases, there was a span of 24 bases.

J is TRBJ2-3 and V is TRBV20-1, with a weak D call TRBD1 (6 bases). This CDR3 contains 14 residues. Between the trimmed V and J ends, which lost 1 base and 3 bases, there was a span of 11 bases. The germline V gene has CDR1 DFQATT and CDR2 SNEGSKA (reference sequence). In DNA, the CDR3 is TGCAGTGCTAGAGGGACAGACTGGACAGATACGCAGTATTTT. This sequence encodes CSARGTDWTDTQYF.

The table lists this clonotype with a count of one. The gene calls are TRBV10-3 and TRBJ2-1, with 10 bases that match TRBD2. Germline V gene lookup returns CDR1 ENHRY and CDR2 SYGVKD. Trimming took 7 bases from V and 6 from J; bases not matched to a gene: 9. This CDR3 is 15 amino acids long. This CDR3 reads CAITSRSGGGNEQFF. CDR3 in DNA: TGTGCCATCACCTCAAGAAGCGGGGGGGGCAATGAGCAGTTCTTC.

The V and J genes are TRBV6-1 and TRBJ2-3, with D possibly called TRBD1 or TRBD2 (5 bases each). Germline V lookup: CDR1 MNHNS, CDR2 SASEGT. This CDR3 has 14 amino acids. V dropped 8 bases and J dropped 5 bases, with 17 bases sitting between them. The CDR3 nucleotides read TGTGCCAGCGACCGAGGGGTAGTGGGAGATACGCAGTATTTT. Protein sequence: CASDRGVVGDTQYF.

The V and J genes are TRBV15 and TRBJ2-4; D unresolved. V lost 5 bases to trimming and J lost 0 bases, with 11 bases between them. CDR3 size: 15 residues. The germline V gene has CDR1 LNHNV and CDR2 YYDKDF (reference sequence). The chain's CDR3 is CATSEEYLAKNIQYF. For the CDR3, the DNA is TGTGCCACCAGCGAGGAGTACCTAGCCAAAAACATTCAGTACTTC.

This clonotype was observed a few times. The J gene is TRBJ2-5, the V gene TRBV20-1; 11 bases are shared with TRBD2. The V and J ends lost 6 bases and 11 bases, in that order; junction bases with no gene match: 17. Germline V gives CDR1 DFQATT, CDR2 SNEGSKA (reference sequence). This CDR3 is 15 amino acids long. As DNA, the CDR3 is TGCAGTGCCACCACTACTAGCGGGAGCTACAATGAGCAGTACTTC. This sequence encodes CSATTTSGSYNEQYF.